These 3 T cell receptor beta chains originate from one sample sequenced in a study of T cell responses to AZD1222 COVID-19 vaccine. Clones were read by immunoSEQ multiplex PCR, and TCRdb kept only the in-frame ones, dropping some. The table lists around 120,000 clones, about 91% of them singletons. The specimen was peripheral blood, collected 28 days after the second AZD1222 dose. The receptor source for this set is an adult who received the AZD1222 COVID-19 vaccine.

The chain couples TRBV10-3 to TRBJ1-5, with unresolved D. From germline, CDR1 is ENHRY and CDR2 SYGVKD. The length of the CDR3 is 12 residues. V lost 0 bases and J 7 bases, leaving 4 bases between the germline ends. CDR3 DNA sequence: TGTGCCATCAGTGAGTCGGTCCAGCCCCAGCATTTT. This sequence encodes CAISESVQPQHF.

This rearrangement joins TRBV24-1 to TRBJ1-4; 11 bases match TRBD1. The junction had 7 bases not matched to a gene; V was cut back by 5 bases and J by 3 bases. This CDR3 comprises 17 residues. Germline-derived CDR1 and CDR2 are KGHDR and SFDVKD. CDR3 sequence reads: CATSGGQGDPANEKLFF. CDR3 sequence (DNA): TGTGCCACCAGTGGGGGACAGGGGGACCCAGCTAATGAAAAACTGTTTTTT.

This chain uses TRBV27 with TRBJ1-2; a weak D match, TRBD1 (5 bases). In germline, CDR1 is MNHEY, CDR2 SMNVEV (reference sequence). V was clipped by 2 bases and J by 2 bases, with 18 bases between them. This CDR3 has 17 residues. CDR3 DNA sequence: TGTGCCAGCAGTTTAATCCCAGGGCCAGGCGGCAACTATGGCTACACCTTC. It translates to CASSLIPGPGGNYGYTF.